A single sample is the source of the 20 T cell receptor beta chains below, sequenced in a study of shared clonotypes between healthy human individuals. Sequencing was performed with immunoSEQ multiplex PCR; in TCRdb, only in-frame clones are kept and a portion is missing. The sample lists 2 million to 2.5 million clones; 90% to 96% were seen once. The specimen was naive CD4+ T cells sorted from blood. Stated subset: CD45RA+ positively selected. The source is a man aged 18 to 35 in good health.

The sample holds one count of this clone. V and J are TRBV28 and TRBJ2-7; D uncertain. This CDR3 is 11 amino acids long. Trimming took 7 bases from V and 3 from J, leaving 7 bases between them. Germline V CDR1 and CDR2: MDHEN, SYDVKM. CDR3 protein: CASMDRYEQYF. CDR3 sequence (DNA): TGTGCCAGCATGGATCGCTACGAGCAGTACTTC.

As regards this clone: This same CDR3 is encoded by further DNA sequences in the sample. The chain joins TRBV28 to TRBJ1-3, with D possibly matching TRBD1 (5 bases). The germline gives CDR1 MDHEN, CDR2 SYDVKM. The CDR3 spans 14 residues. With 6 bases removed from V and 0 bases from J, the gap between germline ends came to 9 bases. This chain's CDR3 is CASRNGGSGNTIYF. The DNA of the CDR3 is TGTGCCAGCAGAAACGGGGGCTCTGGAAACACCATATATTTT.

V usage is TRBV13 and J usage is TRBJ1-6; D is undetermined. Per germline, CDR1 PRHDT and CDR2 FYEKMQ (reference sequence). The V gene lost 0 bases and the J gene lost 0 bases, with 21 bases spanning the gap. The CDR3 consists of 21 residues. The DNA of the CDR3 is TGTGCCAGCAGCTTAGGCGCAGACCCGGGGAAAAGGAGCTCCTATAATTCACCCCTCCACTTT. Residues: CASSLGADPGKRSSYNSPLHF.

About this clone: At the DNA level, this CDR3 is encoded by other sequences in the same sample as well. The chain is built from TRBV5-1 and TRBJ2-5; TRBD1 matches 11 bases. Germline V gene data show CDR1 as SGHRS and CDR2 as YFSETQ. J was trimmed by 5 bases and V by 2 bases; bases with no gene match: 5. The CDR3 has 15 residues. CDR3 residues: CASSFRTGGEETQYF. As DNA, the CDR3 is TGCGCCAGCAGCTTTAGGACAGGGGGCGAGGAGACCCAGTACTTC.

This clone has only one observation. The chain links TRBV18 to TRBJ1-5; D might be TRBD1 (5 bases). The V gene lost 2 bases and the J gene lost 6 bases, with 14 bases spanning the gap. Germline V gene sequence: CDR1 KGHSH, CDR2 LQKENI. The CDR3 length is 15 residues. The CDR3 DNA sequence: TGTGCCAGCTCACCAGGGATCGTAGGGGCTCAGCCCCAGCATTTT. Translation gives CASSPGIVGAQPQHF.

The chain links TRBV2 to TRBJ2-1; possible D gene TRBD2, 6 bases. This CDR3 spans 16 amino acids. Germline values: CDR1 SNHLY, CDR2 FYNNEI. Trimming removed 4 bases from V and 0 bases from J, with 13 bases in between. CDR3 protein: CASSGGGMSSYNEQFF. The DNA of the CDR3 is TGTGCCAGCAGTGGAGGAGGGATGAGCTCCTACAATGAGCAGTTCTTC.

CDR3 loop: CSGRVRVLEQYF. CDR3 nucleotides: TGCAGCGGTCGAGTCCGGGTTCTCGAGCAGTACTTC. This chain connects TRBV29-1 to TRBJ2-7, with D unclear. The CDR3 runs 12 residues. Trimming shortened V by 7 bases and J by 6 bases, and 16 bases separated the two germline ends. From germline, CDR1 is SQVTM and CDR2 ANQGSEA.

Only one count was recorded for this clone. CDR3 in DNA: TGTGCCATAGCGACAGGGGGTACCTACGAGCAGTACTTC. It specifies CAIATGGTYEQYF. This chain joins TRBV10-3 and TRBJ2-7; 9 positions match TRBD1. V lost 9 bases, J lost 2 bases, and 5 bases stayed unmatched. Per germline, CDR1 ENHRY and CDR2 SYGVKD. This CDR3 comprises 13 residues.

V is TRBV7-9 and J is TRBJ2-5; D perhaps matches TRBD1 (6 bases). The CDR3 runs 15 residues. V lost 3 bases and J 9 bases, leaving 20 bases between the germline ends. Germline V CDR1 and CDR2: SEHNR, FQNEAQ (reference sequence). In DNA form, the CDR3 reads TGTGCCAGCAGCTTGGCCCTGACAGGTTCCGGGGCCCAGTACTTC. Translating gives CASSLALTGSGAQYF.

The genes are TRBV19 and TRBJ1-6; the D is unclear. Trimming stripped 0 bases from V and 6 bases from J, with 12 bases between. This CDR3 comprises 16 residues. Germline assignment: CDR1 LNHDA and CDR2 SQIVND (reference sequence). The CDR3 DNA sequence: TGTGCCAGTAGTATAGATCCGGGAGTAACTAATTCACCCCTCCACTTT. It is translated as CASSIDPGVTNSPLHF.

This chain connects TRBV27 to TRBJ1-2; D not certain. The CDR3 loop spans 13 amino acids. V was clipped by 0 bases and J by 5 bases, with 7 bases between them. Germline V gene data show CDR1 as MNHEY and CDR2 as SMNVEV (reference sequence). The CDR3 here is CASSLSPDYGYTF. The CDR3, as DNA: TGTGCCAGCAGTTTATCCCCGGATTATGGCTACACCTTC.

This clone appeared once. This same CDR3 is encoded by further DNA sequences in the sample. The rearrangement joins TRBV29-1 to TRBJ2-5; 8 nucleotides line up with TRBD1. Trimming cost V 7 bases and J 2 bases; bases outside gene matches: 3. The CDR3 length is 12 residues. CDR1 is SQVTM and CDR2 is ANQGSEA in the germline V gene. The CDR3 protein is CSGGQGQETQYF. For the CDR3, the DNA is TGCAGCGGTGGACAGGGACAAGAGACCCAGTACTTC.

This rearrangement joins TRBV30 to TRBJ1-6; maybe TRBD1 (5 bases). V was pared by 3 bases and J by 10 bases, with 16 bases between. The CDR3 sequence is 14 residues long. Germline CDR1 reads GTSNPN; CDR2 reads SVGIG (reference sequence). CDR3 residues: CAWSPGGGNSPLHF. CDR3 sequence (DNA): TGTGCCTGGAGCCCCGGGGGGGGAAACTCACCCCTCCACTTT. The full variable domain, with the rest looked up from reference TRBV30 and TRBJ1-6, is SQTIHQWPATLVQPVGSPLSLECTVEGTSNPNLYWYRQAAGRGLQLLFYSVGIGQISSEVPQNLSASRPQDRQFILSSKKLLLSDSGFYLCAWSPGGGNSPLHFGNGTRLTVT.

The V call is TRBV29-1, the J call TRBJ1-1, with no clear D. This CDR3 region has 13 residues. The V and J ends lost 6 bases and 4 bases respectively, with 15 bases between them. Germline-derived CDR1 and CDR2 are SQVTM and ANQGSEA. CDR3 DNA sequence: TGCAGCGTAAAACCGCTTCGGACCACTGAAGCTTTCTTT. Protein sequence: CSVKPLRTTEAFF.

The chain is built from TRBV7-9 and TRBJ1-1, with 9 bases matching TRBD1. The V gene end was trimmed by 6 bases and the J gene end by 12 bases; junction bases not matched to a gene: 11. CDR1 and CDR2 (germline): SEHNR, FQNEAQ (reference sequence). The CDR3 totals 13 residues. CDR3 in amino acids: CASSYTGTGITFF. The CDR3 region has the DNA TGTGCCAGCAGTTATACCGGGACAGGGATAACTTTCTTT.

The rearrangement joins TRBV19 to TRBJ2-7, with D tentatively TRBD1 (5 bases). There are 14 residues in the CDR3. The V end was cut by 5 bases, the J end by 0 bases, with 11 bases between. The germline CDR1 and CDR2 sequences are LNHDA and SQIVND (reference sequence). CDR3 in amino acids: CASSQTVTSYEQYF. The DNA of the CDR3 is TGTGCCAGTAGTCAGACAGTGACCTCCTACGAGCAGTACTTC.

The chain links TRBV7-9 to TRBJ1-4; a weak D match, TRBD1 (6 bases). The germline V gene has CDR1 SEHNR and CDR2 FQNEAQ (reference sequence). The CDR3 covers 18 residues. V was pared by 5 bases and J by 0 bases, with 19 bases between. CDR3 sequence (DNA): TGTGCCAGCAGCCCCCGGATACAGGGTGGTACAACTAATGAAAAACTGTTTTTT. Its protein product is CASSPRIQGGTTNEKLFF.

CDR3 region: CASSPPWSGVNTGELFF. The CDR3, as DNA: TGCGCCAGCAGCCCCCCGTGGAGCGGGGTGAACACCGGGGAGCTGTTTTTT. This chain links TRBV5-1 with TRBJ2-2; TRBD2 matches at 7 bases. Unmatched junction bases numbered 10, after V lost 4 bases and J lost 1 base. The CDR3 spans 17 residues. CDR1 and CDR2 from the germline V gene are SGHRS and YFSETQ.

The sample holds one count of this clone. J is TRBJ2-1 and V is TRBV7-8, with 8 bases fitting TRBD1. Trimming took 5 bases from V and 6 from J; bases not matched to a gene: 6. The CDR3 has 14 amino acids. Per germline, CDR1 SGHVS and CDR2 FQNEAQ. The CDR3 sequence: CASSTRTGINEQFF. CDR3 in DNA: TGTGCCAGCAGCACCCGGACAGGGATCAATGAGCAGTTCTTC.

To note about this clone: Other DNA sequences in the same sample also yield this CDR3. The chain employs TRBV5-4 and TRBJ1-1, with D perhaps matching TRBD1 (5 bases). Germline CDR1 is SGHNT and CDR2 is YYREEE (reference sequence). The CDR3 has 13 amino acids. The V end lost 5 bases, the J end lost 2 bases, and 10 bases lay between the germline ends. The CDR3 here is CASSRDRNTEAFF. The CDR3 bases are TGTGCCAGCAGTCGGGACCGAAACACTGAAGCTTTCTTT.